This TCR beta chain came from a study of T cell repertoires in cytomegalovirus infection. Across the whole study: Both a matching HLA type and CMV infection were indicated by public TCR beta signatures. Overall study results and limits: There were HLA-C-restricted CMV-specific TCR beta clonotypes dominating the ex vivo response.

TCRdb re-analysed the reads in MiXCR, keeping a single row per CDR3 protein. The table shows 650,000 to 900,000 distinct CDR3 sequences, with 25% to 35% occurring only once. This CDR3 spans 14 amino acids. The germline CDR1 and CDR2 sequences are SGHVS and FQNEAQ. After removal of 5 bases from V and 5 bases from J, the junction contained 6 bases not matched to a gene. With respect to this clonotype: What it recognizes is unknown.

This clonotype was obtained from a human donor in good health (CMV status not recorded). Some clones in this sample may be carry-over from other donors' samples. This sample comprised cultured CD8+ T cells from PBMCs, obtained from culture after CMV antigen stimulation. The rearrangement uses TRBV7-8 and TRBJ2-4; 7 bases map to TRBD1. The CDR3 DNA is TGTGCCAGCAGCGGCGTGGGGACAGAAAACATTCAGTACTTC. Its translation is CASSGVGTENIQYF.